The present T cell receptor (beta chain) was sequenced within a study of blood T cell repertoires in COVID-19. The wider study: The study drew acute and convalescent COVID-19 samples from the United States, Italy and Spain.

With regard to this clone: Other DNA sequences of this sample code for an identical CDR3.

Profiling relied on immunoSEQ multiplex PCR, and the TCRdb table lists in-frame clones only, not all of them. The sample gives about 190,000 clones, over 80% of which show up once; under 5.5% is in the top ten. The sample was peripheral blood. This sequence originates from a woman aged 25 to 39 with acute or convalescent COVID-19.

The CDR3 region has the DNA TGCGCCAGCAGCTTTGACAGGGCCAACTATGGCTACACCTTC. This translates into CASSFDRANYGYTF. The rearrangement links TRBV5-1 to TRBJ1-2, with 7 bases aligning to TRBD1. The junction had 3 bases not matched to a gene; V was cut back by 2 bases and J by 2 bases. The CDR3 has 14 amino acids. Germline V gives CDR1 SGHRS, CDR2 YFSETQ.